The sample holds one count of the clone carrying this TCR beta chain. These data come from a study of blood T cell repertoires in COVID-19. Overall study context: In each case, the material was cDNA or gDNA derived from T cells, B-cell-depleted T cells, or PBMCs.

The junction had 7 bases not matched to a gene; V was cut back by 5 bases and J by 7 bases. The CDR3 has 15 residues. From germline, CDR1 is MNHEY and CDR2 SMNVEV (reference sequence). In the authors' workflow: Estimated nucleated cell counts came from reference gene primer amplification. Libraries were prepared by immunoSEQ multiplex PCR; TCRdb keeps only in-frame clonotypes and omits some of them. Clonal size and the V and J genes are those of that table, whereas D and trimming came from the DNA. The top ten hold less than 4% of the sample, which has about 140,000 clones, about 83% seen once. The clonotype was recovered from a woman aged 45-65 years with acute COVID-19. The source material was PBMCs or T cells enriched from blood (not recorded which). This chain links TRBV27 with TRBJ2-1; TRBD2 aligns across 11 bases. This chain's CDR3 is CASSIAGGPNNEQFF. CDR3 in DNA: TGTGCCAGCAGTATAGCGGGAGGGCCGAATAATGAGCAGTTCTTC.